The 18 T cell receptor beta chains reported below all come from one sample, sequenced in a study of blood T cell repertoires in COVID-19 (dated by TCRdb to 2020 to 2021). The method was the immunoSEQ multiplex PCR assay. This immuneACCESS table, as held by TCRdb, lists in-frame sequences with V and J called but not all clones. Of the missing ones, under half trace to an unresolved V gene in checked studies; the others have no known cause. For this sample there are a few hundred thousand clones; approximately 90% appear just once. The ten largest clones add up to about 5.5% of the sample. The sample taken for sequencing was PBMCs or T cells enriched from blood (not recorded which). These receptors all come from a woman in her forties who had recovered from COVID-19.

In its sample, this clone was seen a few times. The chain recombines TRBV27 with TRBJ1-3; D remains unclear. Germline V gives CDR1 MNHEY, CDR2 SMNVEV (reference sequence). V dropped 10 bases and J dropped 0 bases, with 4 bases sitting between them. The CDR3 runs to 11 residues. CDR3: CATHSGNTIYF. The CDR3 DNA reads as TGTGCCACCCACTCTGGAAACACCATATATTTT.

The chain has TRBV4-3 and TRBJ2-3; a weak D match, TRBD2 (6 bases). Germline loops: CDR1 LGHNA, CDR2 YSLEER. The CDR3 spans 15 residues. Trimming pared 6 bases from V and 0 bases from J, leaving 13 bases between. CDR3 coding DNA: TGCGCCAGCAGTCTTACTAGCCTTAGCACAGATACGCAGTATTTT. Protein product: CASSLTSLSTDTQYF.

The chain is built from TRBV6-5 and TRBJ2-7, with D possibly matching TRBD1 (6 bases). With 4 bases removed from V and 3 bases from J, the gap between germline ends came to 16 bases. Per germline, CDR1 MNHEY and CDR2 SVGAGI. The CDR3 runs 15 residues. In nucleotides, the CDR3 is TGTGCCAGCAGTTCTCCTGGGACACGGTACTACGAGCAGTACTTC. Amino acids: CASSSPGTRYYEQYF.

The rearrangement links TRBV5-8 to TRBJ2-7, with 8 bases identical to TRBD1. The CDR3 totals 14 residues. From germline, CDR1 is SGHTS and CDR2 YDEGEE. Unmatched junction bases numbered 8, after V lost 2 bases and J lost 7 bases. Here the CDR3 DNA reads TGTGCCAGCAGCTTAGGACAGGGCGTCTTTGAGCAGTACTTC. As protein: CASSLGQGVFEQYF.

The rearrangement joins TRBV21-1 to TRBJ1-2; TRBD1 is taken as the D call from the table, unchecked against the DNA. TRBV21-1 is a listed pseudogene. The CDR3 is 16 residues long. In DNA form, the CDR3 reads TGTGCCAGCAGCCCGGGACAGGCTCACCGAAAGTATGGCTACACCTTC. The encoded protein is CASSPGQAHRKYGYTF.

The V and J genes are TRBV19 and TRBJ1-1; the match to TRBD1 covers 7 bases. The germline gives CDR1 LNHDA, CDR2 SQIVND (reference sequence). This CDR3 spans 15 amino acids. Unmatched junction bases numbered 7, after V lost 3 bases and J lost 3 bases. The CDR3 spells CASSMDWDSYTEAFF. The CDR3 DNA is TGTGCCAGTAGTATGGATTGGGACAGCTACACTGAAGCTTTCTTT.

The chain carries TRBV24-1 and TRBJ2-3, with TRBD2 matching 10 bases. Germline trimming cut 6 bases from V and 6 bases from J; bases unmatched to any gene: 8. Per the germline V gene, CDR1 is KGHDR and CDR2 is SFDVKD. The CDR3 loop spans 15 amino acids. DNA for the CDR3: TGTGCCACCAGTCCCACTAGCGGGATGGGGGATACGCAGTATTTT. Protein product: CATSPTSGMGDTQYF.

This chain joins TRBV7-9 and TRBJ1-2; 8 bases map to TRBD1. The CDR3 contains 19 residues. The V gene's germline CDR1 is SEHNR and CDR2 FQNEAQ (reference sequence). Trimming took 1 base from V and 5 from J; bases not matched to a gene: 18. Written as DNA, the CDR3 is TGTGCCAGCAGCTTAGTCGGTAGACAGGGGACCGAGGGTTGGTATGGCTACACCTTC. Translated: CASSLVGRQGTEGWYGYTF. Full variable domain (missing parts from reference TRBV7-9 and TRBJ1-2): DTGVSQNPRHKITKRGQNVTFRCDPISEHNRLYWYRQTLGQGPEFLTYFQNEAQLEKSRLLSDRFSAERPKGSFSTLEIQRTEQGDSAMYLCASSLVGRQGTEGWYGYTFGSGTRLTVV.

V usage is TRBV19 and J usage is TRBJ1-3; a weak D match, TRBD1 (5 bases). This CDR3 is 14 amino acids long. The V gene lost 4 bases and the J gene lost 3 bases, with 10 bases spanning the gap. Germline CDR1 LNHDA, CDR2 SQIVND (reference sequence). The CDR3 reads CASSNTGVGNTIYF. The CDR3 region has the DNA TGTGCCAGTAGTAACACAGGCGTTGGAAACACCATATATTTT.

This rearrangement joins TRBV7-3 to TRBJ2-7; the D gene is possibly TRBD1 (5 bases). Germline CDR1 and CDR2: SGHTA and FQGTGA. Trimming took 2 bases from V and 5 from J, leaving 13 bases between them. The length of the CDR3 is 14 residues. CDR3 protein: CASSLVPGKDEQYF. The CDR3 DNA sequence: TGTGCCAGCAGCTTAGTACCAGGGAAGGACGAGCAGTACTTC.

V gene TRBV29-1 combines with J gene TRBJ2-1; TRBD2 might be the D (6 bases). In germline, CDR1 is SQVTM, CDR2 ANQGSEA. The CDR3 contains 14 residues. Trimming took 0 bases from V and 8 from J, leaving 14 bases between them. The CDR3 sequence: CSVEDRETPDEQFF. The CDR3 DNA sequence: TGCAGCGTTGAAGATCGGGAGACCCCCGATGAGCAGTTCTTC.

The rearrangement links TRBV5-1 to TRBJ1-1; 8 nucleotides match TRBD1. The germline CDR1 and CDR2 sequences are SGHRS and YFSETQ. The CDR3 has 15 residues. Germline trimming cut 4 bases from V and 4 bases from J; bases unmatched to any gene: 9. CDR3 bases: TGCGCCAGCAGCATTTTCAGGGGGCTCGGCACTGAAGCTTTCTTT. This codes for CASSIFRGLGTEAFF.

Only one count was recorded for this clone. The chain combines TRBV7-2 with TRBJ1-2; D not resolved. This CDR3 is built from 16 residues. V lost 4 bases to trimming and J lost 0 bases, with 15 bases between them. Germline loops: CDR1 SGHTA, CDR2 FQGNSA. The DNA for the CDR3 is TGTGCCAGCAGCTCTAGCGCGGGCGCCACTAACTATGGCTACACCTTC. Residues: CASSSSAGATNYGYTF.

V gene TRBV5-1 combines with J gene TRBJ2-7; D ambiguous. The CDR3 is 12 amino acids. Germline CDR1 reads SGHRS; CDR2 reads YFSETQ. The germline V and J ends were trimmed by 2 bases and 2 bases, with 5 bases remaining between them. The CDR3 sequence is CASSLPAYEQYF. In DNA, the CDR3 is TGCGCCAGCAGCTTACCAGCCTACGAGCAGTACTTC.

The rearrangement links TRBV10-3 to TRBJ2-7; 14 positions agree with TRBD2. CDR3 size: 15 residues. The junction had 5 bases not matched to a gene; V was cut back by 7 bases and J by 3 bases. Germline V lookup: CDR1 ENHRY, CDR2 SYGVKD. The CDR3: CAINTGTSGSYEQYF. The CDR3 coding sequence is TGTGCCATCAACACGGGGACTAGCGGGAGCTACGAGCAGTACTTC.

This clone has only a few counts. The V gene is TRBV28, the J gene TRBJ1-2, with a possible D match to TRBD1 (6 bases). CDR1 is MDHEN and CDR2 is SYDVKM in the germline V gene. The CDR3 sequence is 14 residues long. V gave up 6 bases and J gave up 3 bases, with 14 bases separating them. The CDR3 sequence: CASSGQHLDYGYTF. DNA of the CDR3: TGTGCCAGCAGCGGACAGCACCTTGACTATGGCTACACCTTC.

The chain uses TRBV5-1 and TRBJ1-1, with 7 positions matching TRBD1. Trimming took 2 bases from V and 0 from J; bases not matched to a gene: 10. CDR1 and CDR2 (germline): SGHRS, YFSETQ. CDR3 size: 17 residues. The CDR3 DNA sequence: TGCGCCAGCAGCTTTCCCACAGGGGTAGGGTTGAACACTGAAGCTTTCTTT. Translation: CASSFPTGVGLNTEAFF.

The chain uses TRBV28 and TRBJ1-5; 8 bases agree with TRBD1. Trimming removed 4 bases from V and 0 bases from J; junction bases left unmatched: 5. The V gene's germline CDR1 is MDHEN and CDR2 SYDVKM. The CDR3 is 16 residues long. For the CDR3, the DNA is TGTGCCAGCAGTTCTTTTGGACAGGGTAGCAATCAGCCCCAGCATTTT. This encodes CASSSFGQGSNQPQHF.